This T cell receptor beta chain was retrieved from a study of blood T cell repertoires in COVID-19. Study-level background: The United States, Italy and Spain supplied acute and convalescent COVID-19 samples. Nucleic acid was either cDNA or gDNA, and it came from T cells, B-cell-depleted T cells, or PBMCs.

This CDR3 has 13 amino acids. Germline loops: CDR1 LNHDA, CDR2 SQIVND (reference sequence). V lost 4 bases, J lost 11 bases, and 15 bases lay in between. Authors' data handling: Nucleated cell counts were estimated from reference gene primer amplification. Using immunoSEQ multiplex PCR, the repertoire was profiled, and TCRdb retains in-frame clones only, with some absent. V and J calls plus clone size are reproduced from that table; the DNA served to infer D and trimming. This table holds over 50,000 clones, around 90% found once. This TCR was recovered from a man in his fifties with active COVID-19. The source material was peripheral blood. The gene calls are TRBV19 and TRBJ1-5, with no clear D. Here the CDR3 reads CASSKNPRGAQHF. In DNA form, the CDR3 reads TGTGCCAGTAGTAAAAACCCACGGGGAGCCCAGCATTTT. Using reference TRBV19 and TRBJ1-5 for the parts outside the CDR3, the full variable domain is DGGITQSPKYLFRKEGQNVTLSCEQNLNHDAMYWYRQDPGQGLRLIYYSQIVNDFQKGDIAEGYSVSREKKESFPLTVTSAQKNPTAFYLCASSKNPRGAQHFGDGTRLSIL.